These 15 T cell receptor beta chains originate from one sample sequenced in a study of blood T cell repertoires in COVID-19. The protocol was immunoSEQ multiplex PCR, while the TCRdb copy is restricted to in-frame clones and leaves out a portion. The data contain 110,000 or so clones, about 80% of them seen just once; the ten biggest clones take up less than 9.5%. The specimen sequenced was peripheral blood. The origin of the receptors is a woman aged 40 to 49 with acute or convalescent COVID-19.

The chain has TRBV30 and TRBJ1-1; TRBD1 agrees at 10 bases. Unmatched junction bases numbered 17, after V lost 0 bases and J lost 4 bases. The CDR3 runs to 19 residues. Germline V gene sequence: CDR1 GTSNPN, CDR2 SVGIG (reference sequence). The CDR3 DNA sequence: TGTGCCTGGAGTGTGATTGTTTGGGACAGGGGATCCCGGGGCACTGAAGCTTTCTTT. Translation: CAWSVIVWDRGSRGTEAFF.

The chain couples TRBV29-1 to TRBJ2-5; TRBD1 matches 10 bases. The CDR3 has 18 residues. J lost 5 bases, V lost 6 bases, and 21 bases had no gene match. Per germline, CDR1 SQVTM and CDR2 ANQGSEA. The CDR3 spells CSVPPGQGIPRAGETQYF. The DNA for the CDR3 is TGCAGCGTACCACCGGGACAGGGGATACCTCGGGCTGGGGAGACCCAGTACTTC. The entire variable domain, with the rest obtained from reference TRBV29-1 and TRBJ2-5, is as follows: SAVISQKPSRDICQRGTSLTIQCQVDSQVTMMFWYRQQPGQSLTLIATANQGSEATYESGFVIDKFPISRPNLTFSTLTVSNMSPEDSSIYLCSVPPGQGIPRAGETQYFGPGTRLLVL.

This clone was seen a few times. The J gene is TRBJ1-1, the V gene TRBV5-4; D unclear. V was shortened by 0 bases and J by 0 bases, with 6 bases between the two germline ends. Germline-derived CDR1 and CDR2 are SGHNT and YYREEE (reference sequence). The length of the CDR3 is 14 residues. The CDR3 is CASSLGGVNTEAFF. The CDR3 bases are TGTGCCAGCAGCTTGGGGGGAGTGAACACTGAAGCTTTCTTT.

V and J are TRBV6-5 and TRBJ1-1; 7 nucleotides agree with TRBD1. Germline values: CDR1 MNHEY, CDR2 SVGAGI. The CDR3 spans 14 residues. The V segment lost 6 bases and the J segment 0 bases; nucleotides outside the gene matches: 4. CDR3 nucleotide sequence: TGTGCCAGCAGCCGGGGACAGATGAACACTGAAGCTTTCTTT. Amino acids: CASSRGQMNTEAFF.

There are a few counts of this clone. This chain uses TRBV5-1 with TRBJ1-4; 8 bases map to TRBD1. Germline V gives CDR1 SGHRS, CDR2 YFSETQ. The CDR3 is made up of 17 amino acids. Trimming at V came to 4 bases and at J to 6 bases, leaving 14 bases not matched to a gene. CDR3 region: CASSKVPPGQADEKLFF. CDR3 nucleotides: TGCGCCAGCAGCAAAGTTCCTCCGGGACAGGCAGATGAAAAACTGTTTTTT. The full variable domain, rest sourced from reference TRBV5-1 and TRBJ1-4, is KAGVTQTPRYLIKTRGQQVTLSCSPISGHRSVSWYQQTPGQGLQFLFEYFSETQRNKGNFPGRFSGRQFSNSRSEMNVSTLELGDSALYLCASSKVPPGQADEKLFFGSGTQLSVL.

This clone appeared a few times. The V and J genes are TRBV24-1 and TRBJ1-5, with D perhaps matching TRBD1 (5 bases). From germline, CDR1 is KGHDR and CDR2 SFDVKD. The CDR3 covers 20 residues. Trimming took 2 bases from V and 7 from J, leaving 29 bases between them. In DNA form, the CDR3 reads TGTGCCACCAGTGATTGGGAGTCTTCTAATTGTCTCTCCGGGGGACAGCCCCAGCATTTT. Its translation is CATSDWESSNCLSGGQPQHF.

The V and J genes are TRBV9 and TRBJ1-3, with 11 bases aligning to TRBD1. J gave up 9 bases and V 0 bases, and 5 bases lay outside the gene matches. Germline V lookup: CDR1 SGDLS, CDR2 YYNGEE. This CDR3 is built from 15 residues. DNA of the CDR3: TGTGCCAGCAGCGTAGAGGGACAGGGGGGTAGCACCATATATTTT. Amino acids: CASSVEGQGGSTIYF.

The chain combines TRBV3-1 (or the pseudogene TRBV3-2) with TRBJ2-1; 7 positions match TRBD1. After removal of 1 base from V and 16 bases from J, the junction contained 4 bases not matched to a gene. The CDR3 loop spans 11 amino acids. Germline V gives CDR1 LGHDT, CDR2 YNNKEL (reference sequence). The CDR3: CASSQAGQSFF. The CDR3 DNA follows: TGTGCCAGCAGCCAAGCGGGACAGTCCTTCTTC.

V gene TRBV7-8 combines with J gene TRBJ2-1, with TRBD2 identical over 9 bases. V shed 5 bases, J shed 5 bases, and the junction held 13 bases outside the gene matches. The CDR3 is 17 amino acids. Germline V CDR1 and CDR2: SGHVS, FQNEAQ. The CDR3 coding sequence is TGTGCCAGCAGCCCGACGTATGTAGCGGGGGCCAACAATGAGCAGTTCTTC. Its translation is CASSPTYVAGANNEQFF.

J is TRBJ1-5 and V is TRBV19, with D possibly being TRBD1 (5 bases). V lost 8 bases to trimming and J lost 2 bases, with 16 bases between them. CDR1 is LNHDA, CDR2 SQIVND, per germline (reference sequence). This CDR3 is built from 15 residues. The CDR3 DNA reads as TGTGCCAGTTTAGACGGGTCGGGGGGCAATCAGCCCCAGCATTTT. The encoded protein is CASLDGSGGNQPQHF.

The gene calls are TRBV5-1 and TRBJ2-2; 7 bases match TRBD1. This CDR3 contains 16 residues. In germline, CDR1 is SGHRS, CDR2 YFSETQ. With 4 bases clipped from V and 0 bases from J, the junction kept 6 bases outside the gene matches. The CDR3 region is CASSTNQGANTGELFF. The DNA of the CDR3 is TGCGCCAGCAGCACAAACCAGGGGGCGAACACCGGGGAGCTGTTTTTT.

The V and J genes are TRBV29-1 and TRBJ1-4; D remains ambiguous. The V gene lost 4 bases and the J gene lost 5 bases, with 8 bases spanning the gap. This CDR3 has 12 amino acids. Germline assignment: CDR1 SQVTM and CDR2 ANQGSEA. CDR3 region: CSVGRMNEKLFF. CDR3 bases: TGCAGCGTTGGGCGGATGAATGAAAAACTGTTTTTT.

The genes are TRBV5-4 and TRBJ2-7; D possibly corresponds to TRBD1 (6 bases). This CDR3 comprises 13 residues. V lost 3 bases to trimming and J lost 2 bases, with 9 bases between them. The germline V gene encodes CDR1 SGHNT and CDR2 YYREEE (reference sequence). CDR3 DNA: TGTGCCAGCAGCTCCGGACAGACCTACGAGCAGTACTTC. As protein: CASSSGQTYEQYF.

The chain joins TRBV19 to TRBJ1-2; D gene ambiguous. The germline gives CDR1 LNHDA, CDR2 SQIVND (reference sequence). CDR3 length equals 13 residues. The V gene lost 10 bases and the J gene lost 4 bases, with 16 bases spanning the gap. CDR3 amino acids: CATKPGILYGYTF. CDR3 in DNA: TGTGCCACTAAACCCGGTATTCTCTATGGCTACACCTTC.

The CDR3 nucleotides are TGTGCCAGCTCATTACAAGAGACCCAGTACTTC. This translates into CASSLQETQYF. V and J are TRBV18 and TRBJ2-5; no firm D call. The CDR3 sequence is 11 residues long. The V and J ends lost 5 bases and 2 bases respectively, with 3 bases between them. CDR1 KGHSH and CDR2 LQKENI come from the germline V gene.